This entry features one TCR beta chain sequence. Original processing notes: Amplification of reference gene primers was used by the study to estimate nucleated cell counts. Generated by immunoSEQ multiplex PCR, the TCRdb table keeps only in-frame clones and is missing some. V, J and clone size are those of that table, while D and trimming were read from the DNA. This table has about 66,000 clones, 82% appearing once. The data derive from a study of blood T cell repertoires in COVID-19. At the level of the study: There were acute and convalescent COVID-19 samples, and they came from the United States, Italy and Spain. Nucleic acid was either cDNA or gDNA, and it came from T cells, B-cell-depleted T cells, or PBMCs.

Per germline, CDR1 SGHAT and CDR2 FQNNGV. Trimming pared 3 bases from V and 0 bases from J, leaving 15 bases between. CDR3 length: 17 residues. The sequence was obtained from a man aged 60 to 69 with acute or convalescent COVID-19. The genes are TRBV11-2 and TRBJ2-1; weak D call: TRBD1 (5 bases). The sample consisted of peripheral blood. In DNA, the CDR3 is TGTGCCAGCAGCTTCCGGAACCGACAGAGCTCCTACAATGAGCAGTTCTTC. Translating it yields CASSFRNRQSSYNEQFF.